These 24 T cell receptor beta chains were sequenced from one sample in a study of neoadjuvant anti-PD-1 for oral cavity cancer. Sample time point: after neoadjuvant nivolumab, at surgical resection. Produced via immunoSEQ multiplex PCR; TCRdb's table is partial and in-frame only. The sample has about 42,000 clones; about 76% are singletons. The source material was PBMCs, sampled after nivolumab (anti-PD-1) treatment. All receptors come from a person between 35 and 79 years old with oral cavity squamous cell carcinoma.

This chain joins TRBV7-6 and TRBJ2-1, with 9 bases fitting TRBD2. CDR1 and CDR2 from the germline V gene are SGHVS and FNYEAQ. V trimming: 5 bases; J trimming: 6 bases; junction bases outside the gene matches: 11. This CDR3 is 16 amino acids long. In DNA form, the CDR3 reads TGTGCCAGCAGCGCCCCTCGCAGCGGGGGGCGCAATGAGCAGTTCTTC. Translation gives CASSAPRSGGRNEQFF. The whole variable domain, filled in from reference TRBV7-6 and TRBJ2-1, reads GAGVSQSPRYKVTKRGQDVALRCDPISGHVSLYWYRQALGQGPEFLTYFNYEAQQDKSGLPNDRFSAERPEGSISTLTIQRTEQRDSAMYRCASSAPRSGGRNEQFFGPGTRLTVL.

The rearrangement links TRBV25-1 to TRBJ2-1; 11 positions match TRBD1. Germline CDR1 and CDR2: MGHDK and SYGVNS. Trimming removed 8 bases from V and 7 bases from J; junction bases left unmatched: 10. This CDR3 has 15 amino acids. The chain's CDR3 is CASGFWGQGENEQFF. The CDR3 DNA sequence: TGTGCCAGCGGTTTTTGGGGACAGGGGGAGAATGAGCAGTTCTTC.

This clone was counted once. As DNA, the CDR3 is TGCGCCAGCAGCCAAGAAGGAGGGAGGAACACTGAGCAGTTCTTC. This gives the protein CASSQEGGRNTEQFF. This rearrangement joins TRBV4-1 to TRBJ2-1; D is perhaps TRBD2 (6 bases). V dropped 0 bases and J dropped 9 bases, with 15 bases sitting between them. The CDR3 is 15 amino acids. Germline CDR1 reads MGHRA; CDR2 reads YSYEKL.

This rearrangement joins TRBV19 to TRBJ1-4; tentatively, D is TRBD1 (5 bases). V was pared by 8 bases and J by 0 bases, with 13 bases between. The CDR3 consists of 15 residues. Germline loops: CDR1 LNHDA, CDR2 SQIVND (reference sequence). CDR3 nucleotides: TGTGCCAGTGGGCCTAGGACATCAACTAATGAAAAACTGTTTTTT. It yields the protein CASGPRTSTNEKLFF.

Only one count was recorded for this clone. The chain has TRBV2 and TRBJ2-2, with D perhaps matching TRBD2 (5 bases). Germline V lookup: CDR1 SNHLY, CDR2 FYNNEI. The CDR3 runs to 15 residues. Trimming shortened V by 4 bases and J by 1 base, and 10 bases separated the two germline ends. The CDR3 region is CASSGRTVNTGELFF. CDR3 nucleotides: TGTGCCAGCAGTGGACGGACTGTGAACACCGGGGAGCTGTTTTTT.

This clone was seen a handful of times. The chain uses TRBV11-2 and TRBJ1-2, with no clear D. This CDR3 has 13 amino acids. V was trimmed by 1 base and J by 7 bases, leaving 10 bases between them. The V gene's germline CDR1 is SGHAT and CDR2 FQNNGV. The CDR3 is CASSLVPGRGYTF. The CDR3 region has the DNA TGTGCCAGCAGCTTAGTACCGGGCCGTGGCTACACCTTC.

The chain uses TRBV6-6 and TRBJ1-4; TRBD1 aligns across 8 bases. This CDR3 is 16 amino acids long. The V gene end was trimmed by 5 bases and the J gene end by 0 bases; junction bases not matched to a gene: 5. Germline loops: CDR1 MNHNY, CDR2 SVGAGI (reference sequence). The DNA for the CDR3 is TGTGCCAGCAGTACCCCACAGGGGGCAACTAATGAAAAACTGTTTTTT. This translates into CASSTPQGATNEKLFF.

V is TRBV7-9 and J is TRBJ1-1; D unclear. The CDR3 is 15 amino acids. Germline CDR1 SEHNR, CDR2 FQNEAQ (reference sequence). Trimming pared 4 bases from V and 3 bases from J, leaving 15 bases between. CDR3 DNA sequence: TGTGCCAGCAGCTCGCTGGGGAACTTATACACTGAAGCTTTCTTT. This translates into CASSSLGNLYTEAFF.

J is TRBJ1-6 and V is TRBV6-1; D might be TRBD1 (6 bases). In germline, CDR1 is MNHNS, CDR2 SASEGT. The V gene lost 5 bases and the J gene lost 6 bases, with 23 bases spanning the gap. The CDR3 is 18 residues long. CDR3 amino acids: CASSKGSGAGISNSPLHF. The CDR3 DNA is TGTGCCAGCAGTAAAGGGTCAGGGGCCGGAATATCTAATTCACCCCTCCACTTT.

Remarks on this clone: This same CDR3 is encoded by further DNA sequences in the sample. The rearrangement joins TRBV9 to TRBJ1-6; tentatively, D is TRBD1 (6 bases). In germline, CDR1 is SGDLS, CDR2 YYNGEE. Trimming removed 0 bases at V and 10 bases at J, with 11 bases between. The CDR3 extends over 14 amino acids. CDR3 sequence (DNA): TGTGCCAGCAGCGTAGTGGGGGGCGACTCACCCCTCCACTTT. It codes for CASSVVGGDSPLHF.

V and J are TRBV29-1 and TRBJ2-7; 8 nucleotides match TRBD1. There are 14 residues in the CDR3. V dropped 4 bases and J dropped 3; count of bases not matched to a gene: 8. Germline V gene sequence: CDR1 SQVTM, CDR2 ANQGSEA. The CDR3 DNA sequence: TGCAGCGTTGCCAGACAGGGGAGAAGCTACGAGCAGTACTTC. This encodes CSVARQGRSYEQYF.

This clone has a single count. The rearrangement uses TRBV5-1 and TRBJ1-2, with no clear D. Trimming shortened V by 0 bases and J by 8 bases, and 14 bases separated the two germline ends. CDR1 is SGHRS and CDR2 is YFSETQ in the germline V gene. The CDR3 contains 14 residues. The CDR3 sequence is CASSLDPKAMGYTF. CDR3 nucleotides: TGCGCCAGCAGCTTGGATCCGAAGGCTATGGGCTACACCTTC.

The chain links TRBV5-1 to TRBJ1-4; D may be TRBD1 (6 bases). The V gene lost 6 bases and the J gene lost 5 bases, with 17 bases spanning the gap. This CDR3 comprises 15 residues. Germline CDR1 reads SGHRS; CDR2 reads YFSETQ. Here the CDR3 DNA reads TGCGCCAGCACTCCCCAGGGGACCTCGAATGAAAAACTGTTTTTT. This codes for CASTPQGTSNEKLFF. The full variable domain, with the rest looked up from reference TRBV5-1 and TRBJ1-4, is KAGVTQTPRYLIKTRGQQVTLSCSPISGHRSVSWYQQTPGQGLQFLFEYFSETQRNKGNFPGRFSGRQFSNSRSEMNVSTLELGDSALYLCASTPQGTSNEKLFFGSGTQLSVL.

This rearrangement joins TRBV28 to TRBJ1-3; D not resolved. This CDR3 is 13 amino acids long. V was pared by 11 bases and J by 0 bases, with 11 bases between. Germline CDR1 reads MDHEN; CDR2 reads SYDVKM. The CDR3 DNA follows: TGTGCCGGGAGGGCAAGCTCTGGAAACACCATATATTTT. Translating it yields CAGRASSGNTIYF.

This clone was counted a few times. This chain links TRBV7-9 with TRBJ1-2, with a possible D match to TRBD1 (6 bases). The CDR3 has 14 residues. Trimming stripped 5 bases from V and 7 bases from J, with 17 bases between. CDR1 is SEHNR and CDR2 is FQNEAQ in the germline V gene (reference sequence). The CDR3 DNA follows: TGTGCCAGCAGCCAGGGGCTAACAATAGGTGGCTACACCTTC. Amino acids: CASSQGLTIGGYTF.

The genes are TRBV29-1 and TRBJ1-4; 7 bases line up with TRBD1. The V and J ends lost 6 bases and 4 bases, in that order; junction bases with no gene match: 5. The V gene's germline CDR1 is SQVTM and CDR2 ANQGSEA. The CDR3 sequence is 13 residues long. The CDR3 reads CSVPGQFNEKLFF. The CDR3 nucleotides read TGCAGCGTCCCGGGACAGTTTAATGAAAAACTGTTTTTT.

The chain couples TRBV11-2 to TRBJ2-1; possibly TRBD2 for D (6 bases). The CDR3 contains 15 residues. CDR1 and CDR2 from the germline V gene are SGHAT and FQNNGV. The V gene lost 3 bases and the J gene lost 4 bases, with 13 bases spanning the gap. The CDR3 reads CASSFTSPQYNEQFF. As DNA, the CDR3 is TGTGCCAGCAGCTTTACTAGCCCCCAGTACAATGAGCAGTTCTTC.

This clone was seen a few times. The chain uses TRBV7-2 and TRBJ2-7; D is perhaps TRBD1 (6 bases). Germline V lookup: CDR1 SGHTA, CDR2 FQGNSA. The CDR3 covers 13 residues. The ends were cut back, 5 bases at V and 4 bases at J, with 12 bases in the middle. CDR3 nucleotides: TGTGCCAGCAGCCCAGGGGAGTTATACGAGCAGTACTTC. Translation gives CASSPGELYEQYF.

The J gene is TRBJ2-5, the V gene TRBV19; D is unclear. This CDR3 is 15 amino acids long. Per the germline V gene, CDR1 is LNHDA and CDR2 is SQIVND (reference sequence). The ends were cut back, 6 bases at V and 2 bases at J, with 16 bases in the middle. The chain's CDR3 is CASRVRPRSQETQYF. The CDR3 DNA reads as TGTGCCAGTAGGGTCCGCCCCAGGTCTCAAGAGACCCAGTACTTC. Supplemented by reference TRBV19 and TRBJ2-5, the full variable domain reads DGGITQSPKYLFRKEGQNVTLSCEQNLNHDAMYWYRQDPGQGLRLIYYSQIVNDFQKGDIAEGYSVSREKKESFPLTVTSAQKNPTAFYLCASRVRPRSQETQYFGPGTRLLVL.

CDR3 DNA sequence: TGCGCCAGCAGCCAAGGGACAGGGGCTGGCTACACCTTC. Its protein product is CASSQGTGAGYTF. This chain uses TRBV5-1 with TRBJ1-2, with 10 bases fitting TRBD1. Germline CDR1 SGHRS, CDR2 YFSETQ. The CDR3 loop spans 13 amino acids. The junction had 4 bases not matched to a gene; V was cut back by 4 bases and J by 7 bases.

The V and J genes are TRBV30 and TRBJ2-2, with D perhaps TRBD1 (6 bases). Germline V gives CDR1 GTSNPN, CDR2 SVGIG (reference sequence). The CDR3 totals 13 residues. Trimming removed 4 bases at V and 5 bases at J, with 11 bases between. Written as DNA, the CDR3 is TGTGCCTGGAACAGGGCCGGAACCGGGGAGCTGTTTTTT. This codes for CAWNRAGTGELFF.

The chain employs TRBV29-1 and TRBJ1-5, with no clear D. This CDR3 comprises 15 residues. The germline V gene encodes CDR1 SQVTM and CDR2 ANQGSEA. V was trimmed by 4 bases and J by 3 bases, leaving 16 bases between them. CDR3 sequence reads: CSVADGVGYNQPQHF. CDR3 in DNA: TGCAGCGTTGCAGACGGGGTTGGTTACAATCAGCCCCAGCATTTT. Drawing the rest from reference TRBV29-1 and TRBJ1-5, the complete variable domain is SAVISQKPSRDICQRGTSLTIQCQVDSQVTMMFWYRQQPGQSLTLIATANQGSEATYESGFVIDKFPISRPNLTFSTLTVSNMSPEDSSIYLCSVADGVGYNQPQHFGDGTRLSIL.

The chain carries TRBV11-2 and TRBJ1-5; TRBD1 is a possible D gene (5 bases). The V end was cut by 0 bases, the J end by 6 bases, with 15 bases between. This CDR3 has 16 residues. Germline CDR1 SGHAT, CDR2 FQNNGV. The CDR3 is CASSLDWTLSGQPQHF. CDR3 nucleotides: TGTGCCAGCAGCTTAGATTGGACACTTTCAGGTCAGCCCCAGCATTTT.

V is TRBV19 and J is TRBJ1-2; the D is unclear. V shed 7 bases and J shed 2 bases, with 17 bases lying between them. This CDR3 is built from 15 residues. Germline V lookup: CDR1 LNHDA, CDR2 SQIVND (reference sequence). The CDR3 DNA reads as TGTGCCAGTAAGGATGGAGGCCCAGGAAACTATGGCTACACCTTC. Encoded protein: CASKDGGPGNYGYTF.